This T cell receptor beta chain came from a study of shared clonotypes between healthy human individuals. Between the trimmed V and J ends, which lost 1 base and 8 bases, there was a span of 9 bases. The germline gives CDR1 MDHEN, CDR2 SYDVKM. The CDR3 sequence is 13 residues long. Clones were sequenced by immunoSEQ multiplex PCR, and TCRdb holds only the in-frame ones, with some missing. Here the sample spans 2.3 million or so clones, 80% to 95% being singletons. Sequenced input: naive CD4+ T cells from PBMCs. The subset denotes: CD45RA+ positively selected. The origin of this receptor is a man in his late teens or twenties in good health. Some clones in this sample may be carry-over from other donors' samples. V is TRBV28 and J is TRBJ1-5; D not certain. CDR3 sequence (DNA): TGTGCCAGCAGTTTATCCCGGACTAAGCCCCAGCATTTT. It yields the protein CASSLSRTKPQHF.